This T cell receptor beta chain was identified in a study of blood T cell repertoires in COVID-19. Some clones are missing from TCRdb's copy, which holds only in-frame ones; the method was immunoSEQ multiplex PCR. The repertoire holds a few hundred thousand clones, around 89% seen once, with less than 3% in the top ten. The ends were cut back, 5 bases at V and 3 bases at J, with 10 bases in the middle. The germline V gene has CDR1 SGHTA and CDR2 FQGTGA. This CDR3 has 13 amino acids. Points on this clone: Other DNA sequences from this sample encode an identical CDR3 as well.

The specimen was PBMCs or T cells enriched from blood (not recorded which). This receptor was obtained from a woman between 50 and 59 years old who had recovered from COVID-19. The chain employs TRBV7-3 and TRBJ1-1, with D uncertain. CDR3 nucleotide sequence: TGTGCCAGCAGCCTCATGCGGGACACTGAAGCTTTCTTT. This gives the protein CASSLMRDTEAFF.